This TCR beta chain appears in the sequencing data of a study of technical replicates of blood from four donors. The repertoire was sequenced with immunoSEQ multiplex PCR; TCRdb's copy has only in-frame clones and lacks some. The sample lists 85,000 to 100,000 clones, roughly 96% seen once, with approximately 0.25% in the top ten. J lost 2 bases, V lost 5 bases, and 4 bases had no gene match. This CDR3 is built from 14 residues. CDR1 is LNHDA, CDR2 SQIVND, per germline (reference sequence). The clonotype originates from a human donor in good health. Sequences were obtained from T cells isolated from PBMCs. The chain recombines TRBV19 with TRBJ2-3; 7 bases match TRBD1. CDR3 DNA: TGTGCCAGTAGTCCACAGGGGTTCACAGATACGCAGTATTTT. Its translation is CASSPQGFTDTQYF. Variable domain in full (rest from reference TRBV19 and TRBJ2-3): DGGITQSPKYLFRKEGQNVTLSCEQNLNHDAMYWYRQDPGQGLRLIYYSQIVNDFQKGDIAEGYSVSREKKESFPLTVTSAQKNPTAFYLCASSPQGFTDTQYFGPGTRLTVL.